The sequence of this T cell receptor (beta chain) was determined in a study of response to subunit inactivated influenza vaccine. Study-level results: Only a handful of new T cells, the authors suggested, are recruited with each seasonal influenza vaccination.

V gave up 4 bases and J gave up 5 bases, with 11 bases separating them. The CDR3 length is 13 residues. CDR1 SGHTA and CDR2 FQGNSA come from the germline V gene. This clonotype has a handful of counts. Its matching antigen is unknown. TCRdb re-derived calls from the RT-PCR reads in MiXCR, one entry per CDR3 protein. Among roughly 520,000 distinct CDR3 sequences listed, about 25% were seen once. The chain combines TRBV7-2 with TRBJ2-5, with D possibly TRBD2 on 7 matching bases. Sequenced material: CD4+ T cells sorted from PBMCs, taken around 5 days after vaccination. This clonotype was sampled from a man aged 45-65 years who received an inactivated influenza vaccine. The CDR3 loop is CASSWGGLETQYF. CDR3 sequence (DNA): TGTGCCAGCAGCTGGGGGGGCTTGGAGACCCAGTACTTC.